This entry lists 27 T cell receptor beta chains sequenced from one sample in a study of blood T cell repertoires in COVID-19. The protocol was immunoSEQ multiplex PCR, while the TCRdb copy is restricted to in-frame clones and leaves out a portion. The table lists 130,000 to 150,000 clones, around 84% of them singletons. Sequenced: peripheral blood. The receptors shown here come from a human donor in a cohort sampled during active COVID-19.

This clone was seen once. This rearrangement joins TRBV6-5 to TRBJ1-1, with D unclear. The germline V and J ends were trimmed by 5 bases and 1 base, with 8 bases remaining between them. Germline CDR1 is MNHEY and CDR2 is SVGAGI. The CDR3 has 13 amino acids. DNA for the CDR3: TGTGCCAGCAGTAGATACACGAACACTGAAGCTTTCTTT. It translates to CASSRYTNTEAFF.

This rearrangement joins TRBV30 to TRBJ2-1, with 9 bases lining up with TRBD2. V was clipped by 2 bases and J by 6 bases; unmatched bases: 5. The CDR3 runs to 14 residues. In germline, CDR1 is GTSNPN, CDR2 SVGIG (reference sequence). The CDR3 is CAWSSLAGFNEQFF. Written as DNA, the CDR3 is TGTGCCTGGAGTTCTCTAGCGGGGTTCAATGAGCAGTTCTTC.

The rearrangement uses TRBV27 and TRBJ2-3; the D gene is possibly TRBD1 (5 bases). The CDR3 has 15 amino acids. Germline-derived CDR1 and CDR2 are MNHEY and SMNVEV (reference sequence). V was clipped by 6 bases and J by 2 bases, with 15 bases between them. As DNA, the CDR3 is TGTGCCAGCAGGTTGACAGTTTCTTCCACAGATACGCAGTATTTT. It is translated as CASRLTVSSTDTQYF.

This chain joins TRBV11-3 and TRBJ2-2, with TRBD1 identical over 7 bases. Germline V gene data show CDR1 as SGHNT and CDR2 as YENEEA. The ends lost 5 bases at V and 0 bases at J; junction bases unmatched: 3. The CDR3 covers 15 residues. CDR3 amino acids: CASSPGTANTGELFF. DNA of the CDR3: TGTGCCAGCAGCCCCGGGACAGCGAACACCGGGGAGCTGTTTTTT.

The table lists this clone with a few counts. V is TRBV25-1 and J is TRBJ1-6; 9 positions match TRBD1. The CDR3 is 13 residues long. With V trimmed by 6 bases and J by 8 bases, 2 bases remained unmatched. The V gene's germline CDR1 is MGHDK and CDR2 SYGVNS. CDR3 amino acids: CASRRQGDSPLHF. CDR3 bases: TGTGCCAGCAGAAGACAGGGGGATTCACCCCTCCACTTT. Full variable domain (outside the CDR3, taken from reference TRBV25-1 and TRBJ1-6): EADIYQTPRYLVIGTGKKITLECSQTMGHDKMYWYQQDPGMELHLIHYSYGVNSTEKGDLSSESTVSRIRTEHFPLTLESARPSHTSQYLCASRRQGDSPLHFGNGTRLTVT.

V and J are TRBV6-6 and TRBJ2-7; D possibly corresponds to TRBD2 (6 bases). From germline, CDR1 is MNHNY and CDR2 SVGAGI (reference sequence). Trimming removed 2 bases at V and 0 bases at J, with 11 bases between. This CDR3 is 15 amino acids long. CDR3 coding DNA: TGTGCCAGCAGTTACGGTCCCGGGGGCTCCTACGAGCAGTACTTC. It encodes CASSYGPGGSYEQYF.

The rearrangement links TRBV28 to TRBJ2-2; D is perhaps TRBD1 (7 bases). Per the germline V gene, CDR1 is MDHEN and CDR2 is SYDVKM. V was cut by 6 bases and J by 5 bases, with 16 bases left in between. The CDR3 spans 15 residues. CDR3 sequence (DNA): TGTGCCAGCAGCACCGACAGGGACTTGACCGGGGAGCTGTTTTTT. Protein sequence: CASSTDRDLTGELFF. Variable domain in full (rest from reference TRBV28 and TRBJ2-2): DVKVTQSSRYLVKRTGEKVFLECVQDMDHENMFWYRQDPGLGLRLIYFSYDVKMKEKGDIPEGYSVSREKKERFSLILESASTNQTSMYLCASSTDRDLTGELFFGEGSRLTVL.

This chain links TRBV19 with TRBJ2-3; 9 bases agree with TRBD2. CDR1 LNHDA and CDR2 SQIVND come from the germline V gene (reference sequence). Losses at the gene ends were 5 bases for V and 0 bases for J; bases not matched to a gene: 18. CDR3 length equals 20 residues. CDR3 DNA: TGTGCCAGTAGTCCCGGTAGGAGTAGCGGGGGCCCTTTAAGCACAGATACGCAGTATTTT. Amino acid sequence: CASSPGRSSGGPLSTDTQYF.

This clone was counted between two and nine times. This chain joins TRBV19 and TRBJ1-5; D is undetermined. Trimming pared 8 bases from V and 4 bases from J, leaving 12 bases between. CDR3 length equals 13 residues. The germline V gene encodes CDR1 LNHDA and CDR2 SQIVND (reference sequence). The CDR3 reads CASGHSGNQPQHF. The CDR3 DNA sequence: TGTGCCAGTGGCCACAGCGGGAATCAGCCCCAGCATTTT.

The DNA of the CDR3 is TGCGCCAGCAGCCGGACAGGGGAAAACTACAATGAGCAGTTCTTC. Encoded protein: CASSRTGENYNEQFF. V and J are TRBV5-1 and TRBJ2-1, with 9 bases fitting TRBD1. CDR1 and CDR2 (germline): SGHRS, YFSETQ. CDR3 size: 15 residues. J lost 3 bases, V lost 4 bases, and 5 bases had no gene match.

The chain links TRBV29-1 to TRBJ2-7; 9 positions match TRBD1. CDR3 length: 13 residues. CDR1 and CDR2 from the germline V gene are SQVTM and ANQGSEA. The V and J ends lost 6 bases and 0 bases, in that order; junction bases with no gene match: 3. CDR3 bases: TGCAGCGTCGGGACAGGGAACTCCTACGAGCAGTACTTC. It codes for CSVGTGNSYEQYF.

This clone has only a few counts. The V and J genes are TRBV10-2 and TRBJ1-4; weak D call: TRBD1 (6 bases). This CDR3 has 13 residues. Trimming removed 7 bases from V and 1 base from J, with 7 bases in between. The germline gives CDR1 WSHSY, CDR2 SAAADI. The CDR3 spells CASKGVTNEKLFF. Here the CDR3 DNA reads TGCGCCAGCAAGGGGGTAACTAATGAAAAACTGTTTTTT.

The chain carries TRBV7-9 and TRBJ1-4; 7 bases are shared with TRBD1. The V gene's germline CDR1 is SEHNR and CDR2 FQNEAQ (reference sequence). CDR3 size: 15 residues. With 5 bases clipped from V and 0 bases from J, the junction kept 3 bases outside the gene matches. CDR3 sequence reads: CASSRDSTTNEKLFF. The CDR3 DNA sequence: TGTGCCAGCAGCCGGGACAGCACAACTAATGAAAAACTGTTTTTT.

This clone was counted once. J is TRBJ1-2 and V is TRBV3-1 (or the pseudogene TRBV3-2), with D maybe TRBD1 (6 bases). The germline CDR1 and CDR2 sequences are LGHDT and YNNKEL (reference sequence). V lost 3 bases, J lost 4 bases, and 6 bases lay in between. This CDR3 comprises 12 residues. The CDR3 protein is CASSHRGYGYTF. The CDR3 DNA follows: TGTGCCAGCAGCCACAGGGGCTATGGCTACACCTTC.

This clone was seen a single time. J is TRBJ1-5 and V is TRBV30; D not resolved. The CDR3 is made up of 13 amino acids. CDR1 GTSNPN and CDR2 SVGIG come from the germline V gene (reference sequence). Trimming removed 2 bases from V and 0 bases from J, with 5 bases in between. The CDR3 bases are TGTGCCTGGAGTCTAGGTAGCAATCAGCCCCAGCATTTT. Protein: CAWSLGSNQPQHF.

V gene TRBV6-4 combines with J gene TRBJ1-1, with 7 bases identical to TRBD1. CDR3 length: 14 residues. V trimming: 5 bases; J trimming: 5 bases; junction bases outside the gene matches: 8. From germline, CDR1 is MRHNA and CDR2 SNTAGT. CDR3 loop: CASSPGTEGTEAFF. The DNA for the CDR3 is TGTGCCAGCAGTCCCGGGACAGAGGGAACTGAAGCTTTCTTT.

The rearrangement uses TRBV19 and TRBJ1-5, with a tentative D call TRBD1 (6 bases). Germline loops: CDR1 LNHDA, CDR2 SQIVND (reference sequence). Trimming left V 7 bases short and J 2 bases short, with 12 bases between. The length of the CDR3 is 14 residues. CDR3 bases: TGTGCCAGTACCCTACAGGGCGGCAATCAGCCCCAGCATTTT. Translating gives CASTLQGGNQPQHF.

The V gene is TRBV7-2, the J gene TRBJ1-1; the match to TRBD1 covers 8 bases. Germline V gene lookup returns CDR1 SGHTA and CDR2 FQGNSA. J was trimmed by 0 bases and V by 2 bases; bases with no gene match: 2. CDR3 length: 15 residues. In nucleotides, the CDR3 is TGTGCCAGCAGCTTACTGGGACAGGTGAACACTGAAGCTTTCTTT. Translation gives CASSLLGQVNTEAFF. Filled out from reference TRBV7-2 and TRBJ1-1, the complete variable domain reads GAGVSQSPSNKVTEKGKDVELRCDPISGHTALYWYRQSLGQGLEFLIYFQGNSAPDKSGLPSDRFSAERTGGSVSTLTIQRTQQEDSAVYLCASSLLGQVNTEAFFGQGTRLTVV.

V usage is TRBV27 and J usage is TRBJ1-5, with no clear D. V was trimmed by 6 bases and J by 5 bases, leaving 11 bases between them. Germline loops: CDR1 MNHEY, CDR2 SMNVEV (reference sequence). This CDR3 spans 13 amino acids. This CDR3 is CASRAYGDQPQHF. CDR3 coding DNA: TGTGCCAGCAGAGCCTACGGGGATCAGCCCCAGCATTTT.

The CDR3 coding sequence is TGTGCCAGCAGTCCTATGAGCGTAAATCAGCCCCAGCATTTT. Residues: CASSPMSVNQPQHF. This chain connects TRBV6-6 to TRBJ1-5; no firm D call. V was trimmed by 5 bases and J by 4 bases, leaving 12 bases between them. The CDR3 has 14 amino acids. CDR1 and CDR2 (germline): MNHNY, SVGAGI (reference sequence).

The rearrangement joins TRBV4-3 to TRBJ1-1; TRBD1 agrees at 7 bases. Germline V gene lookup returns CDR1 LGHNA and CDR2 YSLEER. CDR3 size: 15 residues. Losses at the gene ends were 5 bases for V and 1 base for J; bases not matched to a gene: 7. The CDR3 region has the DNA TGCGCCAGCAGCGGGTCGCACAGGGGGAACACTGAAGCTTTCTTT. As protein: CASSGSHRGNTEAFF.

In nucleotides, the CDR3 is TGTGCCAGCCGCCCCAGGTTAGCGGGGGCTGATACGCAGTATTTT. Translated, it gives CASRPRLAGADTQYF. The chain has TRBV7-2 and TRBJ2-3; 9 bases align to TRBD2. The germline CDR1 and CDR2 sequences are SGHTA and FQGNSA. Losses at the gene ends were 8 bases for V and 6 bases for J; bases not matched to a gene: 12. The CDR3 has 15 residues.

V usage is TRBV4-1 and J usage is TRBJ1-5, with D perhaps TRBD1 (5 bases). Germline V gene data show CDR1 as MGHRA and CDR2 as YSYEKL. This CDR3 comprises 13 residues. V gave up 1 base and J gave up 7 bases, with 8 bases separating them. The chain's CDR3 is CASSQGPGQPQHF. CDR3 coding DNA: TGCGCCAGCAGCCAAGGTCCAGGGCAGCCCCAGCATTTT.

This chain connects TRBV3-1 (or the pseudogene TRBV3-2) to TRBJ2-5; 10 nucleotides agree with TRBD2. Germline values: CDR1 LGHDT, CDR2 YNNKEL (reference sequence). This CDR3 comprises 15 residues. The V gene end was trimmed by 6 bases and the J gene end by 5 bases; junction bases not matched to a gene: 9. The CDR3 DNA reads TGTGCCAGCAGTCCACCAGCGGGGGGGCGGGAGACCCAGTACTTC. As protein: CASSPPAGGRETQYF.

The chain recombines TRBV16 with TRBJ1-4; no definite D call. CDR3 size: 11 residues. Per the germline V gene, CDR1 is KGHSY and CDR2 is FQNENV. Deletions cut 8 bases from V and 8 bases from J, with 9 bases between. The DNA for the CDR3 is TGTGCCAGCTCCCCGGGGGAAAAACTGTTTTTT. Residues: CASSPGEKLFF.

The chain employs TRBV19 and TRBJ2-7; TRBD1 matches at 8 bases. The V gene's germline CDR1 is LNHDA and CDR2 SQIVND (reference sequence). The CDR3 contains 13 residues. Losses at the gene ends were 2 bases for V and 5 bases for J; bases not matched to a gene: 2. The CDR3 protein is CASSITGGDEQYF. DNA of the CDR3: TGTGCCAGTAGTATAACAGGGGGAGACGAGCAGTACTTC.

The chain employs TRBV6-1 and TRBJ1-4, with D hard to call. CDR1 MNHNS and CDR2 SASEGT come from the germline V gene. This CDR3 region has 15 residues. V was pared by 1 base and J by 8 bases, with 14 bases between. CDR3 sequence (DNA): TGTGCCAGCAGTGAAGGTGTACGTGGGCGCGAAAAACTGTTTTTT. Translating gives CASSEGVRGREKLFF.